Presented here are 27 T cell receptor beta chains from one specimen sequenced in a study of blood T cell repertoires in COVID-19 (dated by TCRdb to the early 2020s). Library prep was done by the immunoSEQ multiplex PCR assay. In its TCRdb copy, this immuneACCESS table keeps in-frame sequences only and misses some clones. Where compared with another copy, unresolved V genes explain less than half of these, and the others have no known cause. The sample table records under 75,000 clones; 81% of these occur just once. Clones ranked in the top ten supply roughly 28% of the sample. Source material: peripheral blood. The receptors were gathered from a woman older than 75 with active or convalescent COVID-19.

The V gene is TRBV5-1, the J gene TRBJ2-6, with 7 bases matching TRBD1. J was trimmed by 0 bases and V by 2 bases; bases with no gene match: 2. Germline CDR1 reads SGHRS; CDR2 reads YFSETQ. The CDR3 extends over 16 amino acids. Here the CDR3 DNA reads TGCGCCAGCAGCTTACAGGGGTCCTCTGGGGCCAACGTCCTGACTTTC. Its protein is CASSLQGSSGANVLTF.

The CDR3 is CASRRGAANTGELFF. The DNA of the CDR3 is TGCGCCAGCCGGCGGGGGGCCGCGAACACCGGGGAGCTGTTTTTT. J is TRBJ2-2 and V is TRBV5-1; TRBD2 matches 8 bases. The CDR3 runs to 15 residues. V was pared by 7 bases and J by 0 bases, with 5 bases of the junction left unmatched. Germline V CDR1 and CDR2: SGHRS, YFSETQ.

The chain recombines TRBV7-6 with TRBJ2-3; maybe TRBD1 (6 bases). The CDR3 has 15 amino acids. Between the trimmed V and J ends, which lost 0 bases and 0 bases, there was a span of 7 bases. CDR1 and CDR2 (germline): SGHVS, FNYEAQ. CDR3: CASSLAGASTDTQYF. The CDR3 DNA reads TGTGCCAGCAGCTTAGCGGGGGCTAGCACAGATACGCAGTATTTT.

This clone was seen once. The CDR3 DNA reads as TGCGCCAGCAGCTTGTCCGGCGGAAACTATGGCTACACCTTC. Residues: CASSLSGGNYGYTF. The chain joins TRBV5-1 to TRBJ1-2; D unresolved. Per the germline V gene, CDR1 is SGHRS and CDR2 is YFSETQ. Trimming cost V 1 base and J 2 bases, with 9 bases left between them. This CDR3 comprises 14 residues. The full variable domain, in which reference TRBV5-1 and TRBJ1-2 provide the parts outside the CDR3, is KAGVTQTPRYLIKTRGQQVTLSCSPISGHRSVSWYQQTPGQGLQFLFEYFSETQRNKGNFPGRFSGRQFSNSRSEMNVSTLELGDSALYLCASSLSGGNYGYTFGSGTRLTVV.

The V call is TRBV29-1, the J call TRBJ1-1; D call uncertain. Germline V gene sequence: CDR1 SQVTM, CDR2 ANQGSEA. CDR3 length equals 12 residues. V was cut by 7 bases and J by 4 bases, with 13 bases left in between. The chain's CDR3 is CSGTGGGTEAFF. As DNA, the CDR3 is TGCAGCGGTACGGGTGGAGGCACTGAAGCTTTCTTT.

The chain couples TRBV6-5 to TRBJ1-6; 9 nucleotides match TRBD1. CDR1 is MNHEY and CDR2 is SVGAGI in the germline V gene. The CDR3 has 14 residues. V was pared by 5 bases and J by 9 bases, with 5 bases of the junction left unmatched. The DNA of the CDR3 is TGTGCCAGCAGTCCGGGACAGGGTCGTTCACCCCTCCACTTT. It codes for CASSPGQGRSPLHF.

The chain combines TRBV27 with TRBJ1-2, with 9 bases lining up with TRBD1. The CDR3 totals 15 residues. Germline V lookup: CDR1 MNHEY, CDR2 SMNVEV (reference sequence). Unmatched junction bases numbered 7, after V lost 5 bases and J lost 3 bases. The CDR3, as DNA: TGTGCCAGCAGTAAAGGACAGGGGCTATACTATGGCTACACCTTC. It translates to CASSKGQGLYYGYTF.

The genes are TRBV7-2 and TRBJ2-1; 11 bases line up with TRBD2. Losses at the gene ends were 3 bases for V and 0 bases for J; bases not matched to a gene: 7. This CDR3 has 18 residues. Per germline, CDR1 SGHTA and CDR2 FQGNSA. The CDR3 nucleotides read TGTGCCAGCAGCTTTCTGACTAGCGGGACTAGCTCCTACAATGAGCAGTTCTTC. Translating it yields CASSFLTSGTSSYNEQFF.

The chain uses TRBV28 and TRBJ1-2; 9 nucleotides align to TRBD1. With 6 bases clipped from V and 3 bases from J, the junction kept 11 bases outside the gene matches. Germline V CDR1 and CDR2: MDHEN, SYDVKM. The CDR3 extends over 16 amino acids. The CDR3 is CASSPNGQGRYYGYTF. In DNA, the CDR3 is TGTGCCAGCAGCCCTAACGGACAGGGGAGGTACTATGGCTACACCTTC.

The V and J genes are TRBV4-1 and TRBJ2-3, with 15 bases identical to TRBD2. The junction had 14 bases not matched to a gene; V was cut back by 6 bases and J by 1 base. The germline V gene has CDR1 MGHRA and CDR2 YSYEKL. The CDR3 runs to 20 residues. CDR3 protein: CASRYPGLAGGSGCTDTQYF. The CDR3 nucleotides read TGCGCCAGCAGGTACCCGGGACTAGCGGGGGGTTCTGGGTGCACAGATACGCAGTATTTT.

This chain connects TRBV10-3 to TRBJ1-4; tentative D call: TRBD1 (5 bases). The CDR3 extends over 16 amino acids. The germline V and J ends were trimmed by 6 bases and 5 bases, with 19 bases remaining between them. The germline V gene encodes CDR1 ENHRY and CDR2 SYGVKD. The CDR3 region is CAISGGEPGRNEKLFF. The CDR3 bases are TGTGCCATCAGCGGGGGGGAACCGGGACGCAATGAAAAACTGTTTTTT.

The V and J genes are TRBV7-2 and TRBJ1-2, with D uncertain. CDR1 SGHTA and CDR2 FQGNSA come from the germline V gene. This CDR3 contains 13 residues. The germline V and J ends were trimmed by 7 bases and 6 bases, with 15 bases remaining between them. CDR3 nucleotides: TGTGCCAGCACCCCATCCGGGATTGATGGCTACACCTTC. Encoded protein: CASTPSGIDGYTF.

The J gene is TRBJ2-1, the V gene TRBV7-3; 8 nucleotides align to TRBD1. Per germline, CDR1 SGHTA and CDR2 FQGTGA. V trimming: 1 base; J trimming: 6 bases; junction bases outside the gene matches: 2. The CDR3 length is 14 residues. This CDR3 is CASSLSGQGNEQFF. CDR3 nucleotide sequence: TGTGCCAGCAGCTTAAGTGGACAGGGCAATGAGCAGTTCTTC.

The chain combines TRBV18 with TRBJ1-1; D is ambiguous. V was trimmed by 4 bases and J by 3 bases, leaving 9 bases between them. From germline, CDR1 is KGHSH and CDR2 LQKENI. CDR3 length: 13 residues. The DNA of the CDR3 is TGTGCCAGCTCACTCGGGAGAGACACTGAAGCTTTCTTT. Amino acids: CASSLGRDTEAFF.

The count of this clone is one. The chain is built from TRBV7-2 and TRBJ2-2; TRBD2 matches at 8 bases. The CDR3 runs 14 residues. J lost 5 bases, V lost 3 bases, and 2 bases had no gene match. Germline values: CDR1 SGHTA, CDR2 FQGNSA. The chain's CDR3 is CASSLSGGTGELFF. CDR3 in DNA: TGTGCCAGCAGCTTGAGCGGGGGTACCGGGGAGCTGTTTTTT.

The CDR3 here is CASSPGTSGGPVPPDTQYF. CDR3 coding DNA: TGTGCCAGCAGCCCCGGGACTAGCGGGGGCCCTGTCCCCCCAGATACGCAGTATTTT. This chain links TRBV9 with TRBJ2-3; 14 positions match TRBD2. The V and J ends lost 4 bases and 4 bases, in that order; junction bases with no gene match: 14. The CDR3 runs 19 residues. Germline values: CDR1 SGDLS, CDR2 YYNGEE.

This clone was recorded a few times. V and J are TRBV18 and TRBJ1-1; 9 positions agree with TRBD1. The V segment lost 3 bases and the J segment 0 bases; nucleotides outside the gene matches: 5. Germline V lookup: CDR1 KGHSH, CDR2 LQKENI. The CDR3 loop spans 16 amino acids. As DNA, the CDR3 is TGTGCCAGCTCACCTACCGGGACAGGGTTGAACACTGAAGCTTTCTTT. Its protein is CASSPTGTGLNTEAFF.

Here the CDR3 DNA reads TGTGCCAGCAGTTTGGCGGGGGACACTGAAGCTTTCTTT. It codes for CASSLAGDTEAFF. The V gene is TRBV9, the J gene TRBJ1-1, with D tentatively TRBD1 (5 bases). CDR1 and CDR2 (germline): SGDLS, YYNGEE. The CDR3 contains 13 residues. V shed 5 bases and J shed 3 bases, with 11 bases lying between them.

The rearrangement joins TRBV5-4 to TRBJ2-3, with 9 bases aligning to TRBD2. The CDR3 spans 16 residues. Per the germline V gene, CDR1 is SGHNT and CDR2 is YYREEE (reference sequence). The V and J ends lost 1 base and 0 bases, in that order; junction bases with no gene match: 3. CDR3 coding DNA: TGTGCCAGCAGCTTGTACCTAGCGGGGAGCACAGATACGCAGTATTTT. This sequence encodes CASSLYLAGSTDTQYF.

CDR3 DNA sequence: TGTGCCAGCAGTTGGAGCGGGGGGGCGTGGGAGCAGTACTTC. This codes for CASSWSGGAWEQYF. This chain links TRBV27 with TRBJ2-7, with 10 bases lining up with TRBD2. The germline gives CDR1 MNHEY, CDR2 SMNVEV (reference sequence). The trim removed 4 bases at V and 7 bases at J, leaving 7 bases unmatched. The CDR3 sequence is 14 residues long.

The chain carries TRBV2 and TRBJ1-6, with TRBD1 matching over 10 bases. Germline V lookup: CDR1 SNHLY, CDR2 FYNNEI. CDR3 length: 15 amino acids. The V segment lost 4 bases and the J segment 10 bases; nucleotides outside the gene matches: 7. CDR3 coding DNA: TGTGCCAGCAGTGGCCGGGACAGGGGAAGATCACCCCTCCACTTT. Amino acids: CASSGRDRGRSPLHF.

This chain connects TRBV19 to TRBJ1-3; TRBD1 might be the D (6 bases). Germline CDR1 and CDR2: LNHDA and SQIVND (reference sequence). V lost 7 bases and J lost 0, with 16 bases in between. The CDR3 is 16 residues long. CDR3 nucleotide sequence: TGTGCCAGTACCTCGATGGGACAAAGCTCTGGAAACACCATATATTTT. Translation: CASTSMGQSSGNTIYF. The whole variable domain, filled in from reference TRBV19 and TRBJ1-3, reads DGGITQSPKYLFRKEGQNVTLSCEQNLNHDAMYWYRQDPGQGLRLIYYSQIVNDFQKGDIAEGYSVSREKKESFPLTVTSAQKNPTAFYLCASTSMGQSSGNTIYFGEGSWLTVV.

This chain joins TRBV13 and TRBJ1-2; 7 bases map to TRBD1. Trimming removed 5 bases from V and 8 bases from J; junction bases left unmatched: 8. The germline V gene has CDR1 PRHDT and CDR2 FYEKMQ (reference sequence). The CDR3 contains 13 residues. DNA for the CDR3: TGTGCCAGCAGCACTAGACAGGGTTACGGCTACACCTTC. Its protein is CASSTRQGYGYTF.

This chain uses TRBV5-4 with TRBJ2-7; perhaps TRBD1 as D (5 bases). Germline CDR1 reads SGHNT; CDR2 reads YYREEE (reference sequence). The ends were cut back, 4 bases at V and 3 bases at J, with 11 bases in the middle. This CDR3 is built from 13 residues. DNA of the CDR3: TGTGCCAGCAGCCCCGATCAGGGCTACGAGCAGTACTTC. The encoded protein is CASSPDQGYEQYF.

This clone has just a few counts. The chain joins TRBV19 to TRBJ1-2, with TRBD1 as a possible D gene (5 bases). From germline, CDR1 is LNHDA and CDR2 SQIVND (reference sequence). V was pared by 3 bases and J by 4 bases, with 9 bases between. The CDR3 contains 13 residues. The CDR3 reads CASSIGGGYGYTF. Here the CDR3 DNA reads TGTGCCAGTAGTATCGGGGGAGGCTATGGCTACACCTTC.

The chain joins TRBV2 to TRBJ2-3; maybe TRBD1 (5 bases). The V end was cut by 4 bases, the J end by 0 bases, with 11 bases between. The CDR3 sequence is 15 residues long. CDR1 and CDR2 from the germline V gene are SNHLY and FYNNEI. This CDR3 reads CASSGTQVSTDTQYF. CDR3 bases: TGTGCCAGCAGTGGGACACAGGTTAGCACAGATACGCAGTATTTT.

Only one count was recorded for this clone. The CDR3 region is CASTPWPVRATNEKLFF. The CDR3 nucleotides are TGTGCCAGCACCCCCTGGCCGGTACGGGCAACTAATGAAAAACTGTTTTTT. The J gene is TRBJ1-4, the V gene TRBV6-2 or TRBV6-3; D is uncertain. V was clipped by 7 bases and J by 0 bases, with 18 bases between them. Germline V gene sequence: CDR1 MNHEY, CDR2 SVGEGT. The CDR3 totals 17 residues.